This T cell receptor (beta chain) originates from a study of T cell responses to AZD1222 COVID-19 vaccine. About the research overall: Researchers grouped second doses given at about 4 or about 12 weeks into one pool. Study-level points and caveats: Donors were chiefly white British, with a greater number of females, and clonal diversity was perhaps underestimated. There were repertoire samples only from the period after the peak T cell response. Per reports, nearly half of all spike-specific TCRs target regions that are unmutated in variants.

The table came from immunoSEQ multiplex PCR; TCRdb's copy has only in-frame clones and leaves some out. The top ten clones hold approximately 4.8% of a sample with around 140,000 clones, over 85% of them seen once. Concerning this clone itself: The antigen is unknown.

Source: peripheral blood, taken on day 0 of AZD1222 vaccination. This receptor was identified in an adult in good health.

The chain's CDR3 is CASRKGILNTEAFF. CDR3 nucleotide sequence: TGCGCCAGCAGGAAGGGTATCTTAAACACTGAAGCTTTCTTT. The genes are TRBV5-1 and TRBJ1-1; D remains unclear. The CDR3 has 14 residues. Deletions cut 5 bases from V and 2 bases from J, with 13 bases between. Germline loops: CDR1 SGHRS, CDR2 YFSETQ.